This T cell receptor (beta chain) was identified in a study of shared clonotypes between healthy human individuals. Study details: A couple of women and three men aged 18 to 49 made up the donors. Study results and limitations: Non-shared clonotypes were found to have lower generation probabilities than the clonotypes that were shared by all four of the sorted-subset donors. Memory subsets had estimated richness that was generally smaller than that of naive subsets.

In the case of this clone: The antigen remains undetermined.

It was across several immunoSEQ plates that each subset's genomic DNA was evenly split. Produced via immunoSEQ multiplex PCR; TCRdb's table is partial and in-frame only. The data contain around 2.5 million clones, 93% of them singletons. J gave up 2 bases and V 4 bases, and 6 bases lay outside the gene matches. CDR3 length equals 15 residues. Germline V gene lookup returns CDR1 LNHDA and CDR2 SQIVND (reference sequence). V and J are TRBV19 and TRBJ2-7; TRBD1 matches at 9 bases. This TCR was recovered from a man aged 18 to 35 in good health. Some clones in this sample may be carry-over from other donors' samples. The specimen sequenced was naive CD4+ T cells from PBMCs. The subset is: CD45RA+ positively selected. CDR3 in DNA: TGTGCCAGTAGTAATCCGGGACAGGGCCCCTACGAGCAGTACTTC. Translation: CASSNPGQGPYEQYF.